The clone carrying this T cell receptor beta chain appeared a few times. The data were obtained in a study of patients and donors after allogeneic stem cell transplantation. TCRdb re-analysed the RT-PCR reads in MiXCR, keeping a single row per CDR3 protein. This table has about 960,000 distinct CDR3 sequences, more than 15% appearing once. Germline CDR1 SGHDN, CDR2 FVKESK. V was cut by 4 bases and J by 2 bases, with 11 bases left in between. The CDR3 has 14 amino acids. Sequencing was done on a sample of blood, either unsorted or a sorted T cell fraction (not recorded which). This clonotype was obtained from a human donor who was either an allogeneic HSCT recipient or a stem cell or donor lymphocyte infusion donor (not recorded which). It is not recorded whose cells these are; they may come from a transplant donor. The chain couples TRBV14 to TRBJ1-2, with D uncertain. The CDR3 DNA reads as TGTGCCAGCAGCCGCAGGCCGGTCAACTATGGCTACACCTTC. This codes for CASSRRPVNYGYTF.